This T cell receptor beta chain is drawn from a study of blood T cell repertoires in COVID-19. Background on the study: Material from acute and convalescent COVID-19 was sourced from the United States, Italy and Spain.

The CDR3 is 13 amino acids. Looked up from germline, CDR1 is SNHLY and CDR2 is FYNNEI. Trimming removed 3 bases at V and 2 bases at J, with 6 bases between. Across 20 to 25 US areas, participants ranged in age from about 18 to 90 years. Profiled with immunoSEQ multiplex PCR; TCRdb holds only in-frame clones, not every one. The repertoire has under 150,000 clones, under 90% of them found once; the top ten carry roughly 3.9%. The sequence derives from a man aged 50 or older in a cohort exposed to, infected with or recovered from COVID-19 (not recorded which). What was sequenced was PBMCs or T cells enriched from blood (not recorded which). The chain employs TRBV2 and TRBJ2-3, with unresolved D. CDR3 sequence (DNA): TGTGCCAGCAGTGATCGCGACACAGATACGCAGTATTTT. Protein product: CASSDRDTDTQYF.